These 25 T cell receptor beta chains were sequenced from one sample in a study of CD8+CD57+ T cells in acquired aplastic anemia. Template material for TCR beta VDJ and CDR3 profiling consisted of genomic DNA. One entry per CDR3 protein, called by TCRdb with MiXCR from the reads. Among roughly 170,000 distinct CDR3 sequences listed, approximately 48% were seen once. Patients sequenced had flow cytometry evidence of CD8+CD57+ cell expansion. The source material was sorted CD4+, CD8+, or CD8+CD57+ T cells (not recorded which) from PBMCs. The receptors come from a human donor with aplastic anemia.

The chain joins TRBV20-1 to TRBJ2-1; D is ambiguous. V was clipped by 3 bases and J by 1 base, with 10 bases between them. Germline CDR1 is DFQATT and CDR2 is SNEGSKA (reference sequence). The CDR3 is 14 amino acids. The CDR3: CSARTTESYNEQFF. The CDR3 DNA is TGCAGTGCTAGGACGACGGAATCCTACAATGAGCAGTTCTTC.

Turning to this clonotype: A much larger clone lies a single base off, so this may be a read error. The chain employs TRBV6-1 and TRBJ2-7; 10 bases are shared with TRBD2. This CDR3 has 12 residues. From germline, CDR1 is MNHNS and CDR2 SASEGT. The CDR3 region has the DNA TGTGCCGGCAGGGGACTAGCGCTCGAGCAGTACTTC. Its protein is CAGRGLALEQYF.

At least ten counts were recorded for this clonotype. This chain links TRBV19 with TRBJ2-7; D remains unclear. The CDR3 runs to 13 residues. Germline CDR1 is LNHDA and CDR2 is SQIVND (reference sequence). V lost 3 bases to trimming and J lost 2 bases, with 8 bases between them. The CDR3 protein is CASSMGKPYEQYF. The CDR3 DNA follows: TGTGCCAGTAGTATGGGCAAGCCCTACGAGCAGTACTTC.

In this sample, this clonotype turned up many times. The V call is TRBV5-4, the J call TRBJ1-2, with D possibly matching TRBD1 (6 bases). Germline CDR1 and CDR2: SGHNT and YYREEE (reference sequence). V lost 2 bases, J lost 2 bases, and 19 bases lay in between. This CDR3 has 17 residues. This chain's CDR3 is CASSLGGRGSVNYGYTF. Here the CDR3 DNA reads TGTGCCAGCAGCTTAGGGGGGCGGGGGTCAGTGAACTATGGCTACACCTTC.

J is TRBJ1-2 and V is TRBV11-2, with D possibly matching TRBD1 (5 bases). V gave up 4 bases and J gave up 2 bases, with 23 bases separating them. This CDR3 region has 18 residues. Germline lookup yields CDR1 SGHAT and CDR2 FQNNGV. For the CDR3, the DNA is TGTGCCAGCAGCTCCTCAGTCTCCTTAGGGGCCTGGAACTATGGCTACACCTTC. This encodes CASSSSVSLGAWNYGYTF.

On this clonotype itself: The germline gene is not matched at one end of the junction; a read error may be the cause. The gene calls are TRBV24-1 and TRBJ2-5, with 7 bases fitting TRBD1. The germline V gene has CDR1 KGHDR and CDR2 SFDVKD. The CDR3 runs 13 residues. The DNA for the CDR3 is TGTGCCACCTCCCACAGGGGCGAAGAGACCCAGTGCTTC. Encoded protein: CATSHRGEETQCF.

The V and J genes are TRBV5-4 and TRBJ2-2, with D possibly matching TRBD1 (5 bases). The CDR3 is 17 amino acids. Germline V gives CDR1 SGHNT, CDR2 YYREEE (reference sequence). V lost 0 bases to trimming and J lost 4 bases, with 16 bases between them. CDR3 sequence (DNA): TGTGCCAGCAGCTTGGCAGGGTCCCTCGACGGCACCGGGGAGCTGTTTTTT. Its translation is CASSLAGSLDGTGELFF.

J is TRBJ2-6 and V is TRBV25-1; D gene unclear. CDR3 length: 15 amino acids. Trimming removed 5 bases at V and 0 bases at J, with 8 bases between. Germline lookup yields CDR1 MGHDK and CDR2 SYGVNS. CDR3: CASSLGFSGANVLTF. CDR3 DNA sequence: TGTGCCAGCAGTCTGGGCTTCTCTGGGGCCAACGTCCTGACTTTC.

This clonotype was picked up a small number of times. V usage is TRBV20-1 and J usage is TRBJ2-7; D assignment may be TRBD1 or TRBD2 (5 bases each). The germline gives CDR1 DFQATT, CDR2 SNEGSKA (reference sequence). V lost 1 base to trimming and J lost 2 bases, with 15 bases between them. The CDR3 consists of 15 residues. The CDR3 spells CSARVSGTDTYEQYF. The CDR3 DNA reads as TGCAGTGCTAGAGTTAGTGGGACGGACACCTACGAGCAGTACTTC.

The rearrangement links TRBV7-9 to TRBJ1-5, with 12 bases aligning to TRBD1. V dropped 1 base and J dropped 2; count of bases not matched to a gene: 9. The V gene's germline CDR1 is SEHNR and CDR2 FQNEAQ (reference sequence). The CDR3 is made up of 19 amino acids. The CDR3, as DNA: TGTGCCAGCAGCTTAGGCGGGACAGGGGGCGATATAGGCAATCAGCCCCAGCATTTT. Protein sequence: CASSLGGTGGDIGNQPQHF. The full variable domain, in which reference TRBV7-9 and TRBJ1-5 provide the parts outside the CDR3, is DTGVSQNPRHKITKRGQNVTFRCDPISEHNRLYWYRQTLGQGPEFLTYFQNEAQLEKSRLLSDRFSAERPKGSFSTLEIQRTEQGDSAMYLCASSLGGTGGDIGNQPQHFGDGTRLSIL.

The chain employs TRBV25-1 and TRBJ2-2, with 11 bases that match TRBD1. Germline V gene lookup returns CDR1 MGHDK and CDR2 SYGVNS. The CDR3 has 18 residues. The V segment lost 2 bases and the J segment 7 bases; nucleotides outside the gene matches: 12. The CDR3 DNA is TGTGCCAGCAGTGAAATGGGCAGGGGACAGGGGGAAGTCGGGGAGCTGTTTTTT. Its protein product is CASSEMGRGQGEVGELFF.

This clonotype has a count of ten or more. The chain has TRBV12-3 or TRBV12-4 and TRBJ2-7; 9 positions match TRBD1. V was clipped by 6 bases and J by 3 bases; unmatched bases: 6. The CDR3 has 14 residues. The CDR3: CASSTQGAHYEQYF. The CDR3 DNA sequence: TGTGCCAGCAGCACACAGGGGGCCCACTACGAGCAGTACTTC.

The CDR3 region has the DNA TGTGCCAGCGGCCGCCTAGCGTTCCACGAGCAGTACTTC. This gives the protein CASGRLAFHEQYF. The gene calls are TRBV7-3 and TRBJ2-7; a possible D gene is TRBD2 (6 bases). CDR3 length equals 13 residues. From germline, CDR1 is SGHTA and CDR2 FQGTGA. V dropped 8 bases and J dropped 5 bases, with 16 bases sitting between them.

This clonotype was recorded once. The chain combines TRBV7-9 with TRBJ2-2; D gene unclear. From germline, CDR1 is SEHNR and CDR2 FQNEAQ (reference sequence). Trimming pared 0 bases from V and 7 bases from J, leaving 3 bases between. This CDR3 comprises 12 residues. The CDR3 region is CASSLAFGELFF. Written as DNA, the CDR3 is TGTGCCAGCAGCTTAGCGTTCGGGGAGCTGTTTTTT.

V gene TRBV20-1 combines with J gene TRBJ2-5; 16 nucleotides agree with TRBD2. The CDR3 has 15 amino acids. The V and J ends lost 6 bases and 6 bases, in that order; junction bases with no gene match: 7. From germline, CDR1 is DFQATT and CDR2 SNEGSKA (reference sequence). The CDR3 DNA reads TGCAGTGCCAGGGGACTAGCGGGGGGGCTAAAGACCCAGTACTTC. This codes for CSARGLAGGLKTQYF.

The count of this clonotype is one. The chain couples TRBV10-3 to TRBJ2-3, with 12 bases identical to TRBD1. Per germline, CDR1 ENHRY and CDR2 SYGVKD. CDR3 length equals 17 residues. Trimming cost V 6 bases and J 2 bases; bases outside gene matches: 9. The CDR3 coding sequence is TGTGCCATCAGCCGGAAGGGACAGGGGGCAATCACAGATACGCAGTATTTT. Translated, it gives CAISRKGQGAITDTQYF.

This clonotype was picked up a small number of times. This sequence joins TRBV5-6 and TRBJ1-6; the D gene is possibly TRBD1 (5 bases). This CDR3 is 16 amino acids long. Trimming pared 0 bases from V and 9 bases from J, leaving 16 bases between. Per germline, CDR1 SGHDT and CDR2 YYEEEE. CDR3 bases: TGTGCCAGCAGCTTGGGAAGGGGCCCTAGGAGTTCACCCCTCCACTTT. Protein: CASSLGRGPRSSPLHF. Drawing the rest from reference TRBV5-6 and TRBJ1-6, the complete variable domain is DAGVTQSPTHLIKTRGQQVTLRCSPKSGHDTVSWYQQALGQGPQFIFQYYEEEERQRGNFPDRFSGHQFPNYSSELNVNALLLGDSALYLCASSLGRGPRSSPLHFGNGTRLTVT.

Notes on this clonotype: Here the CDR3 omits its conserved ending phenylalanine or tryptophan, so a read error is the likely source. The chain has TRBV2 and TRBJ2-7, with 12 bases lining up with TRBD1. The CDR3 contains 13 residues. CDR1 SNHLY and CDR2 FYNNEI come from the germline V gene. After removal of 8 bases from V and 3 bases from J, the junction contained 2 bases not matched to a gene. This CDR3 is CASRDRGLYEQYL. As DNA, the CDR3 is TGTGCCAGCCGGGACAGGGGGCTCTACGAGCAGTACCTC.

With respect to this clonotype: The junction and the germline gene differ at one end; a read error may be behind it. CDR3 sequence reads: CASSEATGEYYEQYF. Written as DNA, the CDR3 is TGTGCCAGCAGTGAAGCGACAGGGGAGTACTACGAGCAGTACTTC. The genes are TRBV10-3 and TRBJ2-7, with 8 nucleotides matching TRBD1. Germline V lookup: CDR1 ENHRY, CDR2 SYGVKD. The CDR3 covers 15 residues.

With respect to this clonotype: Germline is not matched at one junction end, which may reflect a read error. The chain combines TRBV12-3 or TRBV12-4 with TRBJ1-1; D remains unclear. The CDR3 is 16 residues long. The CDR3 DNA follows: TGTGCCAGCAGTTTAACCGTAGGTGTGGGGAACGCTGAAGCTTTCTTT. This gives the protein CASSLTVGVGNAEAFF.

The chain employs TRBV24-1 and TRBJ2-2; D possibly corresponds to TRBD1 (5 bases). Germline loops: CDR1 KGHDR, CDR2 SFDVKD. The V end lost 5 bases, the J end lost 5 bases, and 11 bases lay between the germline ends. The CDR3 has 14 residues. The CDR3 DNA follows: TGTGCCACCAGTGGTGGGGCCGGGACCGGGGAGCTGTTTTTT. Translating gives CATSGGAGTGELFF.

This clonotype appeared a few times. V and J are TRBV7-3 and TRBJ2-7, with D possibly matching TRBD1 (7 bases). Germline values: CDR1 SGHTA, CDR2 FQGTGA. V dropped 3 bases and J dropped 3 bases, with 15 bases sitting between them. The CDR3 spans 15 residues. The CDR3 coding sequence is TGTGCCAGCAGCTTGGAGGCAGGGGGAGGCTACGAGCAGTACTTC. Encoded protein: CASSLEAGGGYEQYF.

This clonotype occurred many times. The rearrangement uses TRBV2 and TRBJ2-3; possible D gene TRBD1, 6 bases. The CDR3 totals 16 residues. Germline assignment: CDR1 SNHLY and CDR2 FYNNEI. V dropped 3 bases and J dropped 0 bases, with 13 bases sitting between them. CDR3 in amino acids: CASSDSGHRSTDTQYF. The CDR3 DNA is TGTGCCAGCAGTGATTCGGGACACAGGAGCACAGATACGCAGTATTTT.

Regarding this clonotype: Sequence at one end of the junction differs from germline and may be a read error. The chain combines TRBV5-1 with TRBJ1-1; 7 positions match TRBD1. The length of the CDR3 is 15 residues. CDR1 and CDR2 (germline): SGHRS, YFSETQ. As DNA, the CDR3 is TGCGCCAGCAGCCTCGCCGGGACAGTCAACACTGAAGCTTCCTTT. Translating gives CASSLAGTVNTEASF.

This rearrangement joins TRBV25-1 to TRBJ2-5, with D maybe TRBD2 (6 bases). In germline, CDR1 is MGHDK, CDR2 SYGVNS. This CDR3 is 13 amino acids long. V lost 7 bases, J lost 2 bases, and 11 bases lay in between. CDR3 region: CASTRDLQETQYF. Here the CDR3 DNA reads TGTGCCAGCACCCGGGACTTACAAGAGACCCAGTACTTC.